A selection of T cell receptor beta chains follows, all from one sample in a study of T cell responses to AZD1222 COVID-19 vaccine. Here immunoSEQ multiplex PCR was the method, and the copy in TCRdb shows in-frame clones only, minus some. Among under 85,000 clones listed, roughly 88% were seen once. This specimen consisted of peripheral blood, obtained on day 0 of MenACWY control vaccination. These receptors were collected from an adult in good health. Both conserved end residues are part of each CDR3. D genes are given only for firm matches. Not all rows give a size; the values are once, few, many and, for expanded clones, a class.

d_call	clone_size	v_call	j_call	cdr3_nt	cdr3_aa
.	.	TRBV19	TRBJ1-2	TGTGCCAGTACCGTGGGCAGGTTCGATGGCTACACCTTC	CASTVGRFDGYTF
.	once	TRBV21-1	TRBJ2-1	TGTGCCAGCAGCAAGCACGGGGAAAGCTCCTACAATGAGCAGTTCTTC	CASSKHGESSYNEQFF
.	.	TRBV11-3	TRBJ1-2	TGTGCCAGCAGCTTAGGGGTCAGCAACTATGGCTACACCTTC	CASSLGVSNYGYTF
.	.	TRBV27	TRBJ1-6	TGTGCCAGCAGTTTAACCAGCCCCCTCAACCCCTCCTATAATTCACCCCTCCACTTT	CASSLTSPLNPSYNSPLHF
TRBD1	few	TRBV3-1/TRBV3-2	TRBJ1-2	TGTGCCAGCAGCCCCCGAGTTGGGGACAGGGTTGGAGCTAACTATGGCTACACCTTC	CASSPRVGDRVGANYGYTF
.	.	TRBV10-3	TRBJ1-1	TGTGCCATCAGGGACACGAACACTGAAGCTTTCTTT	CAIRDTNTEAFF
TRBD2	.	TRBV2	TRBJ2-7	TGTGCCAGCAGTGAAGATCTTAGCGGGGGCTTCGACGAGCAGTACTTC	CASSEDLSGGFDEQYF
.	.	TRBV28	TRBJ1-2	TGTGCCAGCAGTTTATTAATCAAGAGAGTCTATGGCTACACCTTC	CASSLLIKRVYGYTF
.	.	TRBV7-2	TRBJ2-1	TGTGCCAGCAGCTTGACCGTCACAGGCTCCTACAATGAGCAGTTCTTC	CASSLTVTGSYNEQFF
TRBD2	.	TRBV6-2/TRBV6-3	TRBJ2-5	TGTGCCAGCAGTAGCTCGGGGAGGGGCTGGGAGACCCAGTACTTC	CASSSSGRGWETQYF
TRBD1	.	TRBV5-1	TRBJ1-1	TGCGCCAGCAGCTTGGCCGGGACAGTGGCAATTGGTGAAGCTTTCTTT	CASSLAGTVAIGEAFF
.	.	TRBV27	TRBJ2-3	TGTGCCAGCAGTTTTACTGCCACAGATACGCAGTATTTT	CASSFTATDTQYF
.	.	TRBV7-9	TRBJ1-5	TGTGCCAGCAGCTTAGGTGGGCAGCCCCAGCATTTT	CASSLGGQPQHF
.	.	TRBV4-1	TRBJ1-2	TGCGCCAGCAGCCAAGGCAGGTCTACTCCCTTCTATGGCTACACCTTC	CASSQGRSTPFYGYTF
.	.	TRBV4-1	TRBJ1-1	TGCGCCAGCAGCCATGAACAGGGTGGGTGGGCTTTCTTT	CASSHEQGGWAFF
.	.	TRBV7-2	TRBJ1-2	TGTGCCAGCAGCTCCACCCCAGGGTTGCACTATGGCTACACCTTC	CASSSTPGLHYGYTF
.	.	TRBV3-1/TRBV3-2	TRBJ1-4	TGTGCCAGCAGCCCATCGACAGTTCCTAATGAAAAACTGTTTTTT	CASSPSTVPNEKLFF
TRBD1	.	TRBV7-9	TRBJ1-1	TGTGCCAGCAGATTTTCGGACAGGCGGGATGAAGCTTTCTTT	CASRFSDRRDEAFF
.	.	TRBV19	TRBJ1-6	TGTGCCAGTAGTATAGGCCGGACGGACTCAATCCGCTCCTATAATTCACCCCTCCACTTT	CASSIGRTDSIRSYNSPLHF
.	.	TRBV29-1	TRBJ1-1	TGCAGCGCCACGCCCCAGGGACATGAAGCTTTCTTT	CSATPQGHEAFF
TRBD1	.	TRBV27	TRBJ1-6	TGTGCCAGCAGTCCTAGGGGGCGAAGATCACCCCTCCACTTT	CASSPRGRRSPLHF
TRBD1	.	TRBV5-4	TRBJ1-2	TGTGCCAGCAGCCCCGACAGGGCCCTCGCCTACTATGGCTACACCTTC	CASSPDRALAYYGYTF
TRBD2	.	TRBV7-2	TRBJ2-3	TGTGCCAGCAGCTTTAGAGCGGGGCGCCCGTATTTT	CASSFRAGRPYF
TRBD1	.	TRBV13	TRBJ1-4	TGTGCCAGCAGCTTAGGACAGGGGGGTGAAAAACTGTTTTTT	CASSLGQGGEKLFF
TRBD2	.	TRBV6-4	TRBJ2-7	TGTGCCAGCAGCGTTCCTCAGGGGGCGAGAAGGACTAGCGGCCCCTACGAGCAGTACTTC	CASSVPQGARRTSGPYEQYF
.	.	TRBV7-2	TRBJ1-2	TGTGCCAGCAGCTTAGGGGCATCAGCTAACTATGGCTACACCTTC	CASSLGASANYGYTF
.	.	TRBV11-1	TRBJ1-1	TGTGCCAGCAGTTCCACACCGGGGGCCGAAGCTTTCTTT	CASSSTPGAEAFF
.	.	TRBV3-1/TRBV3-2	TRBJ2-1	TGTGCCAGCAGCCAAGGGGTGTCGCCAAACTACAATGAGCAGTTCTTC	CASSQGVSPNYNEQFF
TRBD2	.	TRBV6-2/TRBV6-3	TRBJ2-2	TGTGCCAGCAGTGTAGCGGGGGCGAACACCGGGGAGCTGTTTTTT	CASSVAGANTGELFF
TRBD1	.	TRBV5-6	TRBJ1-4	TGTGCCAGCAGCTCCCGGGACAGGGTTATTGGAAAACTGTTTTTT	CASSSRDRVIGKLFF
.	.	TRBV19	TRBJ1-2	TGTGCCAGTAGTCCCCGGACAGCCGGAAACTATGGCTACACCTTC	CASSPRTAGNYGYTF
.	.	TRBV6-6	TRBJ1-3	TGTGCCAGCAGTAGGTCCGGAGCTGGAAACACCATATATTTT	CASSRSGAGNTIYF
TRBD1	.	TRBV7-9	TRBJ2-5	TGTGCCAGCAGCTCTCGGAAGGGGGCAAAAGAGACCCAGTACTTC	CASSSRKGAKETQYF
.	few	TRBV6-2/TRBV6-3	TRBJ1-4	TGTGCCAGCAGCCCGAGGGGAAAACTGTTTTTT	CASSPRGKLFF
.	.	TRBV6-2/TRBV6-3	TRBJ1-3	TGTGCCAGCAGACCTCCCTGGACAGATGCAAACACCATATATTTT	CASRPPWTDANTIYF
.	once	TRBV4-1	TRBJ1-5	TGCGCCAGCAGCCAAAAAGGGGATAGCAATCAGCCCCAGCATTTT	CASSQKGDSNQPQHF
.	.	TRBV4-1	TRBJ1-2	TGCGCTAGTACACGGCCTGTTTATGGCTACACCTTC	CASTRPVYGYTF
TRBD2	once	TRBV9	TRBJ2-1	TGTGCCAGCAGCCCCCTAGCGGGGGGGCCAAGGAATGAGCAGTTCTTC	CASSPLAGGPRNEQFF
TRBD1	.	TRBV4-3	TRBJ1-4	TGCGCCAGCAGCCATGGGACAGGGATGGGCGAAAAACTGTTTTTT	CASSHGTGMGEKLFF
.	.	TRBV5-4	TRBJ1-5	TGTGCCAGCAGCTCTGGAGGGGCCAATCAGCCCCAGCATTTT	CASSSGGANQPQHF
TRBD2	.	TRBV5-1	TRBJ2-5	TGCGCCAGCAGCCGGGGGGGCCCAGAAACGGCGACCCAGTACTTC	CASSRGGPETATQYF
.	.	TRBV5-1	TRBJ2-1	TGCGCCAGCAGCTTGGCGAGGGGTGCCTACAATGAGCAGTTCTTC	CASSLARGAYNEQFF
.	once	TRBV10-3	TRBJ1-1	TGTGCCATCGCACCTGGGGGGAACACTGAAGCTTTCTTT	CAIAPGGNTEAFF
.	.	TRBV11-2	TRBJ2-7	TGTGCCAGCAGCTTGTCCGCAGGGGTTGGCGAGCAGTACTTC	CASSLSAGVGEQYF